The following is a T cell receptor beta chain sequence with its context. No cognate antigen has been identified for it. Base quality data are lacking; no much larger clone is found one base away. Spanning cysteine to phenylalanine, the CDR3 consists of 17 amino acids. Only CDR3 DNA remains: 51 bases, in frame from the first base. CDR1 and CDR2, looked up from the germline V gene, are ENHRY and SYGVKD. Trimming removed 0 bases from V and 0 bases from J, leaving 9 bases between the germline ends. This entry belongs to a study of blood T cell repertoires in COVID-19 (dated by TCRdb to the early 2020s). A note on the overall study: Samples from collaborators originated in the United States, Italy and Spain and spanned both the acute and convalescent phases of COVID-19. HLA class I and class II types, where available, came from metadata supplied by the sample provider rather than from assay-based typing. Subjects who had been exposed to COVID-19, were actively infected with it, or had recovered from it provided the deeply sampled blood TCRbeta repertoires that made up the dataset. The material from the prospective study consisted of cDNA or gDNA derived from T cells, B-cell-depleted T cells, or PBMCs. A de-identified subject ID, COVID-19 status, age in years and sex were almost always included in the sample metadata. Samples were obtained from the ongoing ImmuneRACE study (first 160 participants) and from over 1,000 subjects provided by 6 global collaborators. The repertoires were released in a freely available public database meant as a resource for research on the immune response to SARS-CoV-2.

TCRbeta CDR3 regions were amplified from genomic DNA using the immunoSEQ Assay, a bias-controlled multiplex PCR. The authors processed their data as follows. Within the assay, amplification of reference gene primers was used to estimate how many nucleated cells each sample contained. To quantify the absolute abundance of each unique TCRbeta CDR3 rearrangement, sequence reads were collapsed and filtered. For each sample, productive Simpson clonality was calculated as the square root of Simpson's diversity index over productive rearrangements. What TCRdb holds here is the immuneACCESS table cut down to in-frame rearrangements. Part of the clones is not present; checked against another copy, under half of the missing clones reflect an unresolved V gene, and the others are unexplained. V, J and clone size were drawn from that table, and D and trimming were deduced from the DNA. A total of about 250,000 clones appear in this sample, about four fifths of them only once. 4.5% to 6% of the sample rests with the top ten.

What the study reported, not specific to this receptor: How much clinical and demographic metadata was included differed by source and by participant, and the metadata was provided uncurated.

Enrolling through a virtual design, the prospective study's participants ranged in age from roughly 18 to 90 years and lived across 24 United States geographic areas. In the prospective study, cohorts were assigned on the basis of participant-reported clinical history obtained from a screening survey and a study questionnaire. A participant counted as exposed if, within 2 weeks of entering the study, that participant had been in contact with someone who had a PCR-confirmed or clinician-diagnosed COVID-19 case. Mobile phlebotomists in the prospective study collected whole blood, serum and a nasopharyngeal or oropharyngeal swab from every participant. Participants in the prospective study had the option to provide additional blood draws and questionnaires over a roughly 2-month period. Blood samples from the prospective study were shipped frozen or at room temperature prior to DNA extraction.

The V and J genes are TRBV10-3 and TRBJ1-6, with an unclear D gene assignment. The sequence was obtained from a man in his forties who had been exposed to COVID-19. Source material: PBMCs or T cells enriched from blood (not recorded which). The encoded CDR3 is CAISESPGSSYNSPLHF. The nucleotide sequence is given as TGTGCCATCAGTGAGTCCCCCGGGAGCTCCTATAATTCACCCCTCCACTTT.